The 23 T cell receptor beta chains below come from one sample, sequenced in a study of blood T cell repertoires in COVID-19. Libraries were prepared by immunoSEQ multiplex PCR; TCRdb keeps only in-frame clonotypes and omits some of them. The sample lists roughly 60,000 clones, roughly 87% occurring once. Sequencing used peripheral blood. These TCRs come from a man aged 50-60 years with active COVID-19.

The chain combines TRBV27 with TRBJ2-1, with 8 bases that match TRBD2. CDR3 size: 13 residues. The germline V gene encodes CDR1 MNHEY and CDR2 SMNVEV (reference sequence). V was clipped by 5 bases and J by 15 bases; unmatched bases: 12. In DNA, the CDR3 is TGTGCCAGCAGTAAGGGAACGGAACTAGCGGCGTTCTTC. Residues: CASSKGTELAAFF.

The chain carries TRBV6-5 and TRBJ2-2, with 10 positions matching TRBD1. This CDR3 is 14 amino acids long. CDR1 and CDR2 from the germline V gene are MNHEY and SVGAGI. With V trimmed by 6 bases and J by 4 bases, 2 bases remained unmatched. CDR3 nucleotide sequence: TGTGCCAGCAGGAGACAGGGGGCCACCGGGGAGCTGTTTTTT. This sequence encodes CASRRQGATGELFF.

The chain employs TRBV10-3 and TRBJ1-3; a possible D gene is TRBD1 (5 bases). There are 14 residues in the CDR3. Trimming shortened V by 8 bases and J by 0 bases, and 11 bases separated the two germline ends. The V gene's germline CDR1 is ENHRY and CDR2 SYGVKD. The CDR3 region is CAIGGGNSGNTIYF. For the CDR3, the DNA is TGTGCCATCGGGGGGGGGAACTCTGGAAACACCATATATTTT.

The gene calls are TRBV12-3 or TRBV12-4 and TRBJ1-2, with unresolved D. Trimming pared 6 bases from V and 9 bases from J, leaving 14 bases between. The CDR3 runs to 12 residues. The CDR3 here is CASSPRLTSYTF. CDR3 bases: TGTGCCAGCAGCCCCCGCCTTACAAGCTACACCTTC.

The V and J genes are TRBV6-6 and TRBJ1-1; TRBD1 agrees at 8 bases. V shed 2 bases, J shed 1 base, and the junction held 3 bases outside the gene matches. Germline loops: CDR1 MNHNY, CDR2 SVGAGI (reference sequence). The CDR3 runs 15 residues. The chain's CDR3 is CASSYTGGTNTEAFF. The CDR3 DNA sequence: TGTGCCAGCAGTTACACAGGGGGAACGAACACTGAAGCTTTCTTT.

The genes are TRBV9 and TRBJ2-3; 8 bases are shared with TRBD2. The CDR3 contains 15 residues. Germline CDR1 SGDLS, CDR2 YYNGEE. The ends lost 0 bases at V and 6 bases at J; junction bases unmatched: 6. The CDR3 DNA follows: TGTGCCAGCAGCGTAGTAAGCGGGGGTGGGGATACGCAGTATTTT. Translating gives CASSVVSGGGDTQYF. The whole variable domain, remainder taken from reference TRBV9 and TRBJ2-3, is DSGVTQTPKHLITATGQRVTLRCSPRSGDLSVYWYQQSLDQGLQFLIQYYNGEERAKGNILERFSAQQFPDLHSELNLSSLELGDSALYFCASSVVSGGGDTQYFGPGTRLTVL.

The chain uses TRBV6-4 and TRBJ1-3; tentative D call: TRBD1 (5 bases). The V gene's germline CDR1 is MRHNA and CDR2 SNTAGT. The CDR3 loop spans 14 amino acids. V was shortened by 6 bases and J by 0 bases, with 9 bases between the two germline ends. The DNA of the CDR3 is TGTGCCAGCAGCTACAGGCCCTCTGGAAACACCATATATTTT. It specifies CASSYRPSGNTIYF.

J is TRBJ2-1 and V is TRBV6-6, with D possibly being TRBD1 (5 bases). The CDR3 is 15 amino acids. Germline CDR1 reads MNHNY; CDR2 reads SVGAGI (reference sequence). Trimming removed 7 bases from V and 5 bases from J, with 18 bases in between. This chain's CDR3 is CASTLWGQSNNEQFF. CDR3 nucleotide sequence: TGTGCCAGCACCCTATGGGGCCAAAGTAACAATGAGCAGTTCTTC.

The CDR3 here is CASSLTGLTEAFF. The CDR3, as DNA: TGTGCCAGCAGTCTTACCGGTCTCACTGAAGCTTTCTTT. The V gene is TRBV27, the J gene TRBJ1-1; D gene uncertain. The CDR3 spans 13 residues. CDR1 and CDR2 from the germline V gene are MNHEY and SMNVEV (reference sequence). Deletions cut 5 bases from V and 4 bases from J, with 11 bases between.

The J gene is TRBJ1-2, the V gene TRBV12-5; maybe TRBD1 (5 bases). This CDR3 comprises 14 residues. The germline V gene has CDR1 LGHNT and CDR2 FRNRAP. Trimming stripped 1 base from V and 5 bases from J, with 11 bases between. The CDR3 sequence is CASGLGDGSYGYTF. CDR3 nucleotide sequence: TGTGCTAGTGGTTTGGGGGACGGGAGTTATGGCTACACCTTC.

The rearrangement joins TRBV9 to TRBJ2-3, with 13 bases identical to TRBD2. This CDR3 has 16 residues. The ends lost 4 bases at V and 2 bases at J; junction bases unmatched: 4. Germline V lookup: CDR1 SGDLS, CDR2 YYNGEE. For the CDR3, the DNA is TGTGCCAGCAGCCCGACTAGCGGGGGGCACACAGATACGCAGTATTTT. As protein: CASSPTSGGHTDTQYF.

This clone showed up just a few times. The gene calls are TRBV4-1 and TRBJ1-5; the match to TRBD1 covers 11 bases. This CDR3 is built from 14 residues. J was trimmed by 6 bases and V by 8 bases; bases with no gene match: 6. CDR1 MGHRA and CDR2 YSYEKL come from the germline V gene. The CDR3 sequence is CASRDRGIGQPQHF. The CDR3 DNA reads TGCGCCAGCCGGGACAGGGGGATTGGTCAGCCCCAGCATTTT.

Only one count was recorded for this clone. The genes are TRBV10-3 and TRBJ2-3; 11 bases align to TRBD1. The CDR3 covers 16 residues. Looked up from germline, CDR1 is ENHRY and CDR2 is SYGVKD. V trimming: 2 bases; J trimming: 6 bases; junction bases outside the gene matches: 7. The CDR3 loop reads CAISERTGGAGDTQYF. In DNA, the CDR3 is TGTGCCATCAGTGAGAGGACAGGGGGCGCAGGCGATACGCAGTATTTT.

This rearrangement joins TRBV11-2 to TRBJ1-5; D gene unclear. V lost 2 bases, J lost 5 bases, and 10 bases lay in between. The germline gives CDR1 SGHAT, CDR2 FQNNGV. The CDR3 is 14 residues long. CDR3 residues: CASSLRGRHQPQHF. The CDR3 DNA is TGTGCCAGCAGCTTAAGAGGAAGACATCAGCCCCAGCATTTT.

The chain employs TRBV7-8 and TRBJ1-2, with D tentatively TRBD1 (5 bases). Germline V gives CDR1 SGHVS, CDR2 FQNEAQ. The V end lost 6 bases, the J end lost 0 bases, and 17 bases lay between the germline ends. The length of the CDR3 is 16 residues. CDR3 in amino acids: CASSHRRDYSNYGYTF. CDR3 DNA: TGTGCCAGCAGTCACCGCCGGGACTACTCTAACTATGGCTACACCTTC.

The chain employs TRBV9 and TRBJ2-3; 11 bases fit TRBD2. Germline CDR1 and CDR2: SGDLS and YYNGEE. The V and J ends lost 3 bases and 3 bases, in that order; junction bases with no gene match: 6. The CDR3 contains 16 residues. The CDR3 DNA reads TGTGCCAGCAGCGGTCGACTAGCGGGGTCGACAGATACGCAGTATTTT. Amino acid sequence: CASSGRLAGSTDTQYF.

This clone was detected once. The chain recombines TRBV7-9 with TRBJ1-2, with D hard to call. V was trimmed by 8 bases and J by 8 bases, leaving 18 bases between them. The CDR3 extends over 13 amino acids. Germline V lookup: CDR1 SEHNR, CDR2 FQNEAQ (reference sequence). The CDR3 nucleotides are TGTGCCAGCCAGATGGGGAAGGGAGGCGGCTACACCTTC. Its translation is CASQMGKGGGYTF.

J is TRBJ1-1 and V is TRBV27; a possible D gene is TRBD1 (5 bases). V shed 6 bases and J shed 0 bases, with 11 bases lying between them. The germline gives CDR1 MNHEY, CDR2 SMNVEV (reference sequence). This CDR3 contains 14 residues. This CDR3 reads CASRLQVVNTEAFF. The CDR3 region has the DNA TGTGCCAGCAGATTACAGGTGGTGAACACTGAAGCTTTCTTT.

The chain links TRBV6-5 to TRBJ1-2; D is perhaps TRBD1 (5 bases). From germline, CDR1 is MNHEY and CDR2 SVGAGI. The CDR3 is made up of 13 amino acids. V lost 6 bases to trimming and J lost 8 bases, with 16 bases between them. The CDR3 spells CASRPAPQGGYTF. DNA of the CDR3: TGTGCCAGCAGGCCCGCACCCCAGGGAGGCTACACCTTC.

The rearrangement joins TRBV28 to TRBJ2-2; a possible D gene is TRBD1 (5 bases). This CDR3 has 13 residues. Per germline, CDR1 MDHEN and CDR2 SYDVKM. V gave up 6 bases and J gave up 5 bases, with 10 bases separating them. The CDR3 sequence is CASSPPGTGELFF. CDR3 nucleotide sequence: TGTGCCAGCAGCCCCCCAGGGACCGGGGAGCTGTTTTTT. Full variable domain (rest looked up from reference TRBV28 and TRBJ2-2): DVKVTQSSRYLVKRTGEKVFLECVQDMDHENMFWYRQDPGLGLRLIYFSYDVKMKEKGDIPEGYSVSREKKERFSLILESASTNQTSMYLCASSPPGTGELFFGEGSRLTVL.

This chain links TRBV25-1 with TRBJ1-5; 11 bases agree with TRBD1. This CDR3 is 14 amino acids long. Germline lookup yields CDR1 MGHDK and CDR2 SYGVNS. V shed 5 bases, J shed 5 bases, and the junction held 2 bases outside the gene matches. CDR3 coding DNA: TGTGCCAGCAGTAGGGGACAGGGGGATCAGCCCCAGCATTTT. Translation: CASSRGQGDQPQHF.

This clone is a singleton in its sample. This chain joins TRBV3-1 (or the pseudogene TRBV3-2) and TRBJ1-1; D gene unclear. The CDR3 consists of 12 residues. Trimming shortened V by 0 bases and J by 11 bases, and 10 bases separated the two germline ends. Germline V gives CDR1 LGHDT, CDR2 YNNKEL (reference sequence). The CDR3 is CASSQEGSGAFF. In DNA form, the CDR3 reads TGTGCCAGCAGCCAAGAAGGGTCGGGGGCTTTCTTT.

This chain uses TRBV7-8 with TRBJ2-1; tentative D call: TRBD1 (6 bases). The germline V gene has CDR1 SGHVS and CDR2 FQNEAQ. V was cut by 5 bases and J by 9 bases, with 20 bases left in between. The CDR3 loop spans 15 amino acids. CDR3: CASSQARGRSGEQFF. The CDR3 bases are TGTGCCAGCAGCCAAGCCAGGGGAAGAAGCGGTGAGCAGTTCTTC.